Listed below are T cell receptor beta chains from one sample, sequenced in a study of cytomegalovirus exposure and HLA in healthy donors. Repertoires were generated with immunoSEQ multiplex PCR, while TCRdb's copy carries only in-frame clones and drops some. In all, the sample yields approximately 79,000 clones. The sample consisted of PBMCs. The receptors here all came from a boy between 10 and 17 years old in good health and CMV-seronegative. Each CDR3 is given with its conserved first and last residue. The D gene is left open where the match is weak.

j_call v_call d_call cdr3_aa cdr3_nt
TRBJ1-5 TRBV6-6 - CASSRTEGSSNQPQHF TGTGCCAGCAGCCGGACGGAGGGGTCAAGCAATCAGCCCCAGCATTTT
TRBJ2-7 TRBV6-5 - CASSYSSGFEQYF TGTGCCAGCAGTTACTCCTCGGGTTTCGAGCAGTACTTC
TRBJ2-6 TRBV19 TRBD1 CASSIGRGRYGANVLTF TGTGCCAGTAGTATCGGCAGGGGGCGGTATGGGGCCAACGTCCTGACTTTC
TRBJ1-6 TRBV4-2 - CASSKGQKPLHF TGTGCCAGCAGCAAAGGACAGAAGCCCCTCCACTTT
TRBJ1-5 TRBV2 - CASSESGAAGQPQHF TGTGCCAGCAGTGAATCAGGGGCAGCCGGTCAGCCCCAGCATTTT
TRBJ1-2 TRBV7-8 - CASSLGPNYGYTF TGTGCCAGCAGCTTAGGTCCGAACTATGGCTACACCTTC
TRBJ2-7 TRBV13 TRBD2 CASSLAGERYEQYF TGTGCCAGCAGCTTGGCGGGAGAGCGCTACGAGCAGTACTTC
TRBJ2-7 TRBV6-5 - CASRRKGTYEQYF TGTGCCAGCAGAAGAAAGGGGACCTACGAGCAGTACTTC
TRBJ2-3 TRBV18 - CASSPTGRGAADTQYF TGTGCCAGCTCACCAACCGGCAGGGGGGCGGCAGATACGCAGTATTTT
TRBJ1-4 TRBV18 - CASSPPATNEKLFF TGTGCCAGCTCACCCCCTGCAACTAATGAAAAACTGTTTTTT
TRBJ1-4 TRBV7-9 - CASSIHDTGLANEKLFF TGTGCCAGCAGCATACACGACACGGGGTTAGCTAATGAAAAACTGTTTTTT
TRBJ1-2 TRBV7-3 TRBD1 CASSSLPPSGGEVPYGYTF TGTGCCAGCAGCTCCCTCCCCCCATCAGGGGGAGAAGTCCCCTATGGCTACACCTTC
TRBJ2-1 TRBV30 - CAWSLGQEQFF TGTGCCTGGAGTTTAGGACAGGAGCAGTTCTTC
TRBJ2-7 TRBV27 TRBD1 CASSLYGTGSVSSYEQYF TGTGCCAGCAGTTTATATGGGACAGGGAGCGTGAGCTCCTACGAGCAGTACTTC
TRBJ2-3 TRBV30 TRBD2 CAWSVHLAGGPNTQYF TGTGCCTGGAGTGTACATCTAGCGGGGGGGCCAAATACGCAGTATTTT
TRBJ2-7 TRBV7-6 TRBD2 CASSPWGLRTYEQYF TGTGCCAGCAGCCCTTGGGGACTAAGAACCTACGAGCAGTACTTC
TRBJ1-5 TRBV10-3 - CAISPGGDTNQPQHF TGTGCCATCAGCCCGGGAGGGGACACAAATCAGCCCCAGCATTTT
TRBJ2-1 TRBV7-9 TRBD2 CASSPGLAKNEQFF TGTGCCAGCAGCCCGGGACTAGCGAAGAATGAGCAGTTCTTC
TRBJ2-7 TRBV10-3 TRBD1 CAISEDRTGFYEQYF TGTGCCATCAGCGAAGATAGGACAGGGTTCTACGAGCAGTACTTC
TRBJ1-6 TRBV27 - CASFLLSPLHF TGTGCCAGCTTCCTACTCTCACCCCTCCACTTT
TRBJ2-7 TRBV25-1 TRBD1 CASTPLGQGEAYEQYF TGTGCCAGCACCCCCCTAGGACAGGGGGAAGCCTACGAGCAGTACTTC
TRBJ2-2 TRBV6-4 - CASSDQPGAPSAGELFF TGTGCCAGCAGTGACCAACCGGGAGCACCTTCAGCCGGGGAGCTGTTTTTT
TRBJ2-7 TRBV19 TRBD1 CASSIDTGQGDEQYF TGTGCCAGTAGTATAGACACGGGACAGGGGGACGAGCAGTACTTC
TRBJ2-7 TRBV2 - CASSEALLAATEQYF TGTGCCAGCAGTGAAGCATTGTTAGCGGCGACCGAGCAGTACTTC
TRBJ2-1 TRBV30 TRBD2 CAWNSGRNLYNEQFF TGTGCCTGGAATAGCGGGAGGAACCTCTACAATGAGCAGTTCTTC
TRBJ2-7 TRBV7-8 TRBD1 CASSRTGLASTYEQYF TGTGCCAGCAGCAGGACAGGACTCGCCTCTACCTACGAGCAGTACTTC
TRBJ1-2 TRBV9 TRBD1 CASSVTTGGADGYTF TGTGCCAGCAGCGTAACGACAGGGGGAGCGGATGGCTACACCTTC
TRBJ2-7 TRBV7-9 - CASSLAVSSYEQYF TGTGCCAGCAGCTTAGCCGTTTCCTCCTACGAGCAGTACTTC
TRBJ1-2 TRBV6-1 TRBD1 CASSDPVDRAAYGYTF TGTGCCAGCAGTGACCCCGTCGACAGGGCTGCCTATGGCTACACCTTC
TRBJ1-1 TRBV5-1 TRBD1 CASTTIGQGVNTEAFF TGCGCCAGCACGACGATAGGACAGGGAGTGAACACTGAAGCTTTCTTT
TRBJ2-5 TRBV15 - CATSRVPRPYQETQYF TGTGCCACCAGCAGAGTGCCGCGTCCGTACCAAGAGACCCAGTACTTC
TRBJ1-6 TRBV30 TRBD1 CAWSVRQGNSPLHF TGTGCCTGGAGTGTCAGACAGGGGAATTCACCCCTCCACTTT
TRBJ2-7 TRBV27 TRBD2 CASGAGSTYEQYF TGTGCCAGTGGAGCGGGATCTACCTACGAGCAGTACTTC
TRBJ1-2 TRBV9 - CASSTRPDRFNGYTF TGTGCCAGCAGCACCCGACCGGACAGATTCAATGGCTACACCTTC
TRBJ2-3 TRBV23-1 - CAHREPSTDTQYF TGCGCCCACAGAGAACCCAGCACAGATACGCAGTATTTT
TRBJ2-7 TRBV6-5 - CASRRGQFSAYEQYF TGTGCCAGCAGGCGTGGACAGTTCAGCGCCTACGAGCAGTACTTC
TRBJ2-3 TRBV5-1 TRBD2 CASSTGLAGDSDTQYF TGCGCCAGCAGCACGGGACTAGCGGGAGACTCGGATACGCAGTATTTT
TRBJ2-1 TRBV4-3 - CASSQELPRGLARNNEQFF TGCGCCAGCAGCCAAGAACTCCCTCGGGGCCTAGCGAGGAACAATGAGCAGTTCTTC
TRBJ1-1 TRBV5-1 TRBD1 CASSPVDRGSTEAFF TGCGCCAGCAGCCCAGTGGACAGGGGGAGCACTGAAGCTTTCTTT
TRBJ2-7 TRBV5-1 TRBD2 CATSWGGGAYEQYF TGCGCCACCTCATGGGGGGGTGGAGCCTACGAGCAGTACTTC
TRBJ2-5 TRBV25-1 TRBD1 CASSESGQGETQYF TGTGCCAGCAGTGAATCGGGACAGGGCGAGACCCAGTACTTC
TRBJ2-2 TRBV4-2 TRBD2 CASSQGSSGGANTGELFF TGTGCCAGCAGCCAAGGCTCTAGCGGGGGGGCGAACACCGGGGAGCTGTTTTTT
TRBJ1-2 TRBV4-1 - CASSQDSIDLPYGYTF TGCGCCAGCAGCCAAGATTCCATAGATTTGCCCTATGGCTACACCTTC
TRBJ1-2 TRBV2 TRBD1 CASSRQGAEGYTF TGTGCCAGCAGTCGTCAGGGGGCGGAAGGCTACACCTTC
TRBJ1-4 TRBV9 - CASSPTLLGANEKLFF TGTGCCAGCAGCCCCACGTTGTTAGGGGCGAATGAAAAACTGTTTTTT
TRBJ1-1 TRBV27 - CASSAPGGLNTEAFF TGTGCCAGCAGTGCCCCCGGGGGGCTAAACACTGAAGCTTTCTTT
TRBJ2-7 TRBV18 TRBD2 CASSPDPRGVAGLSSYEQYF TGTGCCAGCTCACCCGACCCACGGGGGGTAGCGGGCTTAAGCTCCTACGAGCAGTACTTC
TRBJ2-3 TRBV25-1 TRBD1 CASSEDRYTDTQYF TGTGCCAGCAGTGAGGACAGGTACACAGATACGCAGTATTTT
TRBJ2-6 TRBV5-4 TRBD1 CASSLTGQGTFSGANVLTF TGTGCCAGCAGCTTAACGGGACAGGGGACCTTCTCTGGGGCCAACGTCCTGACTTTC
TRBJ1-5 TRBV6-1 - CASSERGGVNQPQHF TGTGCCAGCAGTGAAAGGGGGGGGGTCAATCAGCCCCAGCATTTT
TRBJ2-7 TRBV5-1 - CASSLASYSQSSYEQYF TGCGCCAGCAGCCTAGCCTCCTATTCCCAAAGCTCCTACGAGCAGTACTTC
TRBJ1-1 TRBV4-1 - CASSQGPSGNTEAFF TGCGCCAGCAGCCAGGGGCCCTCGGGGAACACTGAAGCTTTCTTT
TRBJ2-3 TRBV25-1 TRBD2 CASSWTSGSTDTQYF TGTGCCAGCAGTTGGACTAGCGGGAGCACAGATACGCAGTATTTT
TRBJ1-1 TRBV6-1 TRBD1 CASSENRGDTEAFF TGTGCCAGCAGTGAGAACAGGGGGGATACTGAAGCTTTCTTT